This T cell receptor (beta chain) was identified during a study of blood T cell repertoires in COVID-19. Whole-study context: Sources were T cells, B-cell-depleted T cells, or PBMCs; the material itself was cDNA or gDNA.

In the original processing: Reference gene primer amplification yielded estimated nucleated cell counts. TCRdb's copy holds only in-frame clones and misses some; the assay was immunoSEQ multiplex PCR. That table gives V, J and clone size, and the DNA gave D and trimming. The repertoire holds tens of thousands of clones, with around nine tenths as singletons. A single count supports this clone. The sequencing input was peripheral blood. The clonotype comes from a man aged 65 to 85 with active or convalescent COVID-19.

CDR3 sequence: CASSLRRAEGYTF. DNA of the CDR3: TGTGCCAGCAGTTTAAGGAGGGCGGAGGGCTACACCTTC. The V call is TRBV28, the J call TRBJ1-2; no firm D call. Germline V gene sequence: CDR1 MDHEN, CDR2 SYDVKM. This CDR3 spans 13 amino acids. Trimming removed 2 bases from V and 8 bases from J, with 12 bases in between.